A single sample gave rise to the 28 T cell receptor beta chains below, sequenced in a study of PD-L1 blockade in urothelial cancer (dated by TCRdb to the late 2010s). This specimen's time point label, interpreted: pretreatment peripheral blood. Library construction relied on the immunoSEQ multiplex PCR assay. Sourced from immuneACCESS, this table was stored by TCRdb with only in-frame sequences that have V and J called. A share of the clones is absent; for the studies checked, an unresolved V gene accounts for under half, and the remainder has no known explanation. This sample gives tens of thousands of clones in total; around four fifths of them show up just once. The top ten hold 6.8% of the sample. The source was PBMCs, collected around atezolizumab (anti-PD-L1) treatment. Source of these receptors: a man aged 60 to 69 with urothelial cancer.

V is TRBV5-1 and J is TRBJ2-7; no clear D gene. The V gene lost 0 bases and the J gene lost 6 bases, with 10 bases spanning the gap. The V gene's germline CDR1 is SGHRS and CDR2 YFSETQ. This CDR3 comprises 13 residues. The CDR3 reads CASSLGLEREQYF. In DNA form, the CDR3 reads TGCGCCAGCAGCTTGGGACTGGAACGCGAGCAGTACTTC.

The chain employs TRBV18 and TRBJ2-7; 8 nucleotides agree with TRBD1. The V gene's germline CDR1 is KGHSH and CDR2 LQKENI. This CDR3 contains 13 residues. The J segment lost 6 bases and the V segment lost 5 bases, leaving 6 bases of the junction unmatched. The CDR3 region is CASSETGDGEQYF. CDR3 bases: TGTGCCAGCTCAGAGACAGGGGACGGCGAGCAGTACTTC.

The J gene is TRBJ2-6, the V gene TRBV28, with 8 bases that match TRBD1. J lost 0 bases, V lost 5 bases, and 9 bases had no gene match. The CDR3 is 18 residues long. Germline V CDR1 and CDR2: MDHEN, SYDVKM. The CDR3 protein is CASSPGQGLSSGANVLTF. The CDR3 region has the DNA TGTGCCAGCAGTCCCGGACAGGGCCTGTCCTCTGGGGCCAACGTCCTGACTTTC.

This chain connects TRBV27 to TRBJ2-3, with 7 bases fitting TRBD1. Germline-derived CDR1 and CDR2 are MNHEY and SMNVEV (reference sequence). The CDR3 runs to 15 residues. V lost 3 bases, J lost 8 bases, and 11 bases stayed unmatched. The CDR3 DNA reads as TGTGCCAGCAGTTTTGGGGGACAGTTACCTAGTACGCAGTATTTT. It is translated as CASSFGGQLPSTQYF.

V and J are TRBV5-5 and TRBJ1-1; 8 bases line up with TRBD1. This CDR3 is 13 amino acids long. The J segment lost 5 bases and the V segment lost 4 bases, leaving 4 bases of the junction unmatched. The germline V gene encodes CDR1 SGHKS and CDR2 YYEKEE (reference sequence). CDR3 residues: CASSQGAWTEAFF. The CDR3 DNA reads TGTGCCAGCAGCCAGGGGGCCTGGACTGAAGCTTTCTTT.

J is TRBJ1-2 and V is TRBV21-1; the table's D call, TRBD1, was not checked against the DNA. TRBV21-1 is designated a pseudogene. The CDR3 is 14 residues long. Written as DNA, the CDR3 is TGTGCCAGCAGCAGGTATCGGGACAGGGATTTCGGAACCTTC. This gives the protein CASSRYRDRDFGTF.

V usage is TRBV15 and J usage is TRBJ2-7; D may be TRBD1 (5 bases). This CDR3 contains 13 residues. Germline V gives CDR1 LNHNV, CDR2 YYDKDF (reference sequence). Trimming shortened V by 6 bases and J by 6 bases, and 15 bases separated the two germline ends. The CDR3 loop is CATRQPSRGEQYF. The DNA of the CDR3 is TGTGCCACCAGACAACCGAGTAGGGGCGAGCAGTACTTC. The variable domain in full, with the rest retrieved from reference TRBV15 and TRBJ2-7, is DAMVIQNPRYQVTQFGKPVTLSCSQTLNHNVMYWYQQKSSQAPKLLFHYYDKDFNNEADTPDNFQSRRPNTSFCFLDIRSPGLGDTAMYLCATRQPSRGEQYFGPGTRLTVT.

The rearrangement links TRBV4-2 to TRBJ1-3; the D gene is possibly TRBD1 (6 bases). The length of the CDR3 is 14 residues. Germline CDR1 and CDR2: LGHNA and YNFKEQ. Between the trimmed V and J ends, which lost 4 bases and 0 bases, there was a span of 7 bases. Here the CDR3 DNA reads TGTGCCAGCAGCCCGGACAGCTCTGGAAACACCATATATTTT. Translating it yields CASSPDSSGNTIYF.

This clone was seen a few times. The rearrangement links TRBV5-4 to TRBJ1-3; 7 nucleotides agree with TRBD1. V shed 0 bases and J 2 bases; nucleotides not matched to a gene: 2. Germline V gives CDR1 SGHNT, CDR2 YYREEE (reference sequence). The CDR3 has 15 amino acids. The CDR3: CASSLDGTAGNTIYF. In nucleotides, the CDR3 is TGTGCCAGCAGCTTGGATGGGACAGCTGGAAACACCATATATTTT. The full variable domain, with the rest looked up from reference TRBV5-4 and TRBJ1-3, is ETGVTQSPTHLIKTRGQQVTLRCSSQSGHNTVSWYQQALGQGPQFIFQYYREEENGRGNFPPRFSGLQFPNYSSELNVNALELDDSALYLCASSLDGTAGNTIYFGEGSWLTVV.

The genes are TRBV11-3 and TRBJ2-2, with TRBD1 matching over 10 bases. The CDR3 consists of 16 residues. CDR1 is SGHNT and CDR2 is YENEEA in the germline V gene. V dropped 5 bases and J dropped 4; count of bases not matched to a gene: 7. The CDR3 nucleotides read TGTGCCAGCAGCCCAGACCGGGACAGGGGCACCGGGGAGCTGTTTTTT. Translated, it gives CASSPDRDRGTGELFF.

Only one count was recorded for this clone. The V call is TRBV29-1, the J call TRBJ1-5; TRBD1 aligns across 7 bases. Trimming at V came to 6 bases and at J to 5 bases, leaving 7 bases not matched to a gene. The germline CDR1 and CDR2 sequences are SQVTM and ANQGSEA. The CDR3 consists of 13 residues. CDR3 sequence: CSVLDRVDQPQHF. In DNA form, the CDR3 reads TGCAGCGTCCTTGACAGGGTGGATCAGCCCCAGCATTTT. The variable domain in full, with the rest retrieved from reference TRBV29-1 and TRBJ1-5, is SAVISQKPSRDICQRGTSLTIQCQVDSQVTMMFWYRQQPGQSLTLIATANQGSEATYESGFVIDKFPISRPNLTFSTLTVSNMSPEDSSIYLCSVLDRVDQPQHFGDGTRLSIL.

V usage is TRBV19 and J usage is TRBJ2-3, with D maybe TRBD1 (8 bases). V was trimmed by 6 bases and J by 6 bases, leaving 25 bases between them. Germline-derived CDR1 and CDR2 are LNHDA and SQIVND (reference sequence). The CDR3 extends over 17 amino acids. The CDR3 DNA follows: TGTGCCAGTAGCAAGATACAGGGGGGGGCCACGGCTGATACGCAGTATTTT. As protein: CASSKIQGGATADTQYF.

The table lists this clone with a few counts. This sequence joins TRBV6-5 and TRBJ2-7; possible D gene TRBD2, 6 bases. Between the trimmed V and J ends, which lost 1 base and 3 bases, there was a span of 10 bases. This CDR3 has 14 residues. Germline CDR1 reads MNHEY; CDR2 reads SVGAGI. The chain's CDR3 is CASSYYPAGYEQYF. The CDR3 DNA follows: TGTGCCAGCAGTTACTATCCAGCGGGCTACGAGCAGTACTTC.

J is TRBJ1-4 and V is TRBV18, with D uncertain. This CDR3 is 14 amino acids long. V lost 1 base and J lost 5, with 8 bases in between. Germline CDR1 and CDR2: KGHSH and LQKENI. The CDR3 coding sequence is TGTGCCAGCTCACCACGACAACTCAATGAAAAACTGTTTTTT. Protein: CASSPRQLNEKLFF.

The CDR3 protein is CASSPQTGNTEAFF. The CDR3 bases are TGTGCCAGCTCACCACAAACGGGGAACACTGAAGCTTTCTTT. This sequence joins TRBV18 and TRBJ1-1; D gene ambiguous. Germline V gene lookup returns CDR1 KGHSH and CDR2 LQKENI. Trimming removed 1 base at V and 1 base at J, with 7 bases between. This CDR3 spans 14 amino acids.

The CDR3 sequence: CATSLELRGMNTEAFF. The DNA for the CDR3 is TGTGCCACCAGCCTCGAGTTAAGAGGGATGAACACTGAAGCTTTCTTT. V and J are TRBV15 and TRBJ1-1; D call uncertain. Germline V gene data show CDR1 as LNHNV and CDR2 as YYDKDF (reference sequence). The CDR3 spans 16 residues. The V gene lost 5 bases and the J gene lost 0 bases, with 16 bases spanning the gap.

The rearrangement links TRBV5-1 to TRBJ2-1; 7 nucleotides line up with TRBD2. CDR1 and CDR2 from the germline V gene are SGHRS and YFSETQ. J was trimmed by 5 bases and V by 2 bases; bases with no gene match: 7. This CDR3 is 15 amino acids long. CDR3 bases: TGCGCCAGCAGCTTTGGCGGGGGAGGAAACAATGAGCAGTTCTTC. It encodes CASSFGGGGNNEQFF. The full variable domain, rest sourced from reference TRBV5-1 and TRBJ2-1, is KAGVTQTPRYLIKTRGQQVTLSCSPISGHRSVSWYQQTPGQGLQFLFEYFSETQRNKGNFPGRFSGRQFSNSRSEMNVSTLELGDSALYLCASSFGGGGNNEQFFGPGTRLTVL.

The chain has TRBV10-1 and TRBJ2-3, with 10 bases identical to TRBD2. Looked up from germline, CDR1 is WNHNN and CDR2 is SYGVQD (reference sequence). J gave up 0 bases and V 0 bases, and 9 bases lay outside the gene matches. The CDR3 is 19 amino acids. CDR3 protein: CASSESSGGPPISTDTQYF. As DNA, the CDR3 is TGCGCCAGCAGTGAGTCTAGCGGGGGGCCCCCCATCAGCACAGATACGCAGTATTTT.

The chain uses TRBV5-1 and TRBJ2-2; D might be TRBD2 (5 bases). Per germline, CDR1 SGHRS and CDR2 YFSETQ. The CDR3 extends over 13 amino acids. V lost 6 bases and J lost 1, with 7 bases in between. The CDR3: CASIEGNTGELFF. The DNA for the CDR3 is TGCGCCAGCATAGAGGGGAACACCGGGGAGCTGTTTTTT.

The V and J genes are TRBV5-1 and TRBJ2-6; the match to TRBD1 covers 7 bases. Looked up from germline, CDR1 is SGHRS and CDR2 is YFSETQ. This CDR3 has 18 amino acids. V was pared by 4 bases and J by 3 bases, with 13 bases of the junction left unmatched. CDR3 protein: CASSPDRPGFFGANVLTF. The CDR3 DNA sequence: TGCGCCAGCAGCCCGGACAGGCCGGGGTTCTTTGGGGCCAACGTCCTGACTTTC.

V usage is TRBV18 and J usage is TRBJ1-1, with 12 bases lining up with TRBD1. The germline V gene encodes CDR1 KGHSH and CDR2 LQKENI. CDR3 length: 17 amino acids. The V segment lost 0 bases and the J segment 3 bases; nucleotides outside the gene matches: 5. Here the CDR3 reads CASSPPGQGALDTEAFF. DNA for the CDR3: TGTGCCAGCTCACCACCGGGACAGGGGGCTCTAGACACTGAAGCTTTCTTT.

V gene TRBV10-3 combines with J gene TRBJ2-2; 10 bases are a match to TRBD1. V was pared by 6 bases and J by 7 bases, with 11 bases of the junction left unmatched. Germline assignment: CDR1 ENHRY and CDR2 SYGVKD. This CDR3 is 16 amino acids long. The CDR3 nucleotides are TGTGCCATCAGCCAGGGACAGGGGCTCTCGGGCGGGGAGCTGTTTTTT. Its translation: CAISQGQGLSGGELFF.

The chain uses TRBV28 and TRBJ2-3; D is perhaps TRBD2 (7 bases). Trimming removed 8 bases from V and 6 bases from J, with 18 bases in between. The CDR3 runs 14 residues. Germline V gene lookup returns CDR1 MDHEN and CDR2 SYDVKM. The CDR3 region is CASARGATPDTQYF. CDR3 nucleotide sequence: TGTGCCAGCGCCCGGGGGGCCACCCCTGATACGCAGTATTTT. Together with reference TRBV28 and TRBJ2-3, the CDR3 gives the full variable domain: DVKVTQSSRYLVKRTGEKVFLECVQDMDHENMFWYRQDPGLGLRLIYFSYDVKMKEKGDIPEGYSVSREKKERFSLILESASTNQTSMYLCASARGATPDTQYFGPGTRLTVL.

This clone came up once. The V call is TRBV27, the J call TRBJ2-7, with TRBD2 identical over 12 bases. CDR1 and CDR2 from the germline V gene are MNHEY and SMNVEV (reference sequence). The V and J ends lost 3 bases and 3 bases, in that order; junction bases with no gene match: 3. The CDR3 length is 15 residues. The CDR3 DNA sequence: TGTGCCAGCAGTTTGACTAGCGGGGGTATCTACGAGCAGTACTTC. Translation: CASSLTSGGIYEQYF.

The J gene is TRBJ2-7, the V gene TRBV29-1; 9 bases align to TRBD1. Germline trimming cut 7 bases from V and 5 bases from J; bases unmatched to any gene: 9. Germline loops: CDR1 SQVTM, CDR2 ANQGSEA. There are 13 residues in the CDR3. CDR3 residues: CSGKGQGYDEQYF. Written as DNA, the CDR3 is TGCAGCGGGAAGGGACAGGGCTACGACGAGCAGTACTTC.

V is TRBV5-4 and J is TRBJ2-5; TRBD1 might be the D (6 bases). This CDR3 has 14 amino acids. Trimming took 3 bases from V and 1 from J, leaving 10 bases between them. Germline V gives CDR1 SGHNT, CDR2 YYREEE (reference sequence). This CDR3 is CASSWGRAQETQYF. The CDR3 bases are TGTGCCAGCAGCTGGGGGCGGGCCCAAGAGACCCAGTACTTC.

Regarding this clone: One end of the junction varies from germline; a read error may be responsible. The rearrangement links TRBV19 to TRBJ1-1; TRBD1 is a possible D gene (6 bases). From germline, CDR1 is LNHDA and CDR2 SQIVND (reference sequence). The CDR3 loop spans 13 amino acids. CDR3 sequence (DNA): TGTGCCAGTAGTTCGATCTGGGACACAGAAGCTTTCTTT. Its translation: CASSSIWDTEAFF.

The chain uses TRBV5-6 and TRBJ1-1; D unclear. V lost 2 bases, J lost 1 base, and 12 bases lay in between. Germline V gene data show CDR1 as SGHDT and CDR2 as YYEEEE. This CDR3 contains 15 residues. The CDR3 DNA follows: TGTGCCAGCAGCTTCGGGTTCACAAAGAACACTGAAGCTTTCTTT. It encodes CASSFGFTKNTEAFF.